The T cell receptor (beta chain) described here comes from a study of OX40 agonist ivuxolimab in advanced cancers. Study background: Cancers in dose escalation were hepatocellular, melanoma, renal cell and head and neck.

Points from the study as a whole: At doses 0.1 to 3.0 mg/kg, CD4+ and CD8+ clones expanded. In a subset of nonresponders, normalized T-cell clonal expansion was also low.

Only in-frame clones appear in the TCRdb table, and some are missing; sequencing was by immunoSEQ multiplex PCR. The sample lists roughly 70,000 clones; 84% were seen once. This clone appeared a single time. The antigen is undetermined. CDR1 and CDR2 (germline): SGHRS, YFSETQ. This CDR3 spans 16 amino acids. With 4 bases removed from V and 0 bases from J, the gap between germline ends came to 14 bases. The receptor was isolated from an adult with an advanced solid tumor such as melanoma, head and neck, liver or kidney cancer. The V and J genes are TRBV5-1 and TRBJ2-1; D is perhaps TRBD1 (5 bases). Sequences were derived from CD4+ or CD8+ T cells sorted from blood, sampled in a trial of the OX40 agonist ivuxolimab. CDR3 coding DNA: TGCGCCAGCAGCCCCGACAGATTAAGCTCCTACAATGAGCAGTTCTTC. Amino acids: CASSPDRLSSYNEQFF.